A single sample gave rise to the 6 T cell receptor beta chains below, sequenced in a study of T cell responses to AZD1222 COVID-19 vaccine. The table came from immunoSEQ multiplex PCR; TCRdb's copy has only in-frame clones and leaves some out. The repertoire consists of around 250,000 clones, with 80% to 95% occurring once and the leading ten covering 0.5% to 0.65%. Material: peripheral blood, obtained on day 0 of AZD1222 vaccination. These receptors came from an adult in good health.

Points on this clone: This specimen includes other DNA sequences encoding the same CDR3. The chain uses TRBV28 and TRBJ1-5; D not resolved. Trimming stripped 5 bases from V and 2 bases from J, with 10 bases between. In germline, CDR1 is MDHEN, CDR2 SYDVKM. CDR3 length: 14 residues. The CDR3 loop reads CASSLPYGNQPQHF. CDR3 nucleotide sequence: TGTGCCAGCAGTCTCCCCTATGGCAATCAGCCCCAGCATTTT.

V gene TRBV6-2 or TRBV6-3 combines with J gene TRBJ1-1, with D possibly TRBD1 on 6 matching bases. The CDR3 has 15 residues. Germline V CDR1 and CDR2: MNHEY, SVGEGT. V was shortened by 6 bases and J by 1 base, with 15 bases between the two germline ends. CDR3: CASRPGGAENTEAFF. Written as DNA, the CDR3 is TGTGCCAGCAGACCTGGGGGGGCAGAGAACACTGAAGCTTTCTTT.

The chain carries TRBV18 and TRBJ2-3; 13 bases align to TRBD2. This CDR3 spans 15 amino acids. Germline CDR1 KGHSH, CDR2 LQKENI. The J segment lost 5 bases and the V segment lost 3 bases, leaving 2 bases of the junction unmatched. CDR3 nucleotides: TGTGCCAGCTCACCGGGACTAGCGGGGCTAGATACGCAGTATTTT. It is translated as CASSPGLAGLDTQYF.

The rearrangement links TRBV28 to TRBJ2-7, with 7 nucleotides matching TRBD2. Germline trimming cut 4 bases from V and 0 bases from J; bases unmatched to any gene: 15. Germline CDR1 and CDR2: MDHEN and SYDVKM. The CDR3 covers 18 residues. CDR3 residues: CASSSYGPRRGSSYEQYF. The CDR3 bases are TGTGCCAGCAGTTCCTATGGCCCCCGGCGGGGGAGCTCCTACGAGCAGTACTTC.

CDR3 DNA: TGTGCCAGCAGCTTAGGTGGAACAGGGGATTTGGTGAACACTGAAGCTTTCTTT. Residues: CASSLGGTGDLVNTEAFF. This chain uses TRBV7-2 with TRBJ1-1; 7 bases agree with TRBD1. This CDR3 region has 18 residues. Trimming at V came to 1 base and at J to 0 bases, leaving 11 bases not matched to a gene. Germline lookup yields CDR1 SGHTA and CDR2 FQGNSA. The complete variable domain, with remaining parts taken from reference TRBV7-2 and TRBJ1-1, reads GAGVSQSPSNKVTEKGKDVELRCDPISGHTALYWYRQSLGQGLEFLIYFQGNSAPDKSGLPSDRFSAERTGGSVSTLTIQRTQQEDSAVYLCASSLGGTGDLVNTEAFFGQGTRLTVV.

The V call is TRBV19, the J call TRBJ1-6, with a tentative D call TRBD1 (6 bases). The CDR3 spans 17 residues. Per germline, CDR1 LNHDA and CDR2 SQIVND (reference sequence). The ends were cut back, 6 bases at V and 12 bases at J, with 27 bases in the middle. In DNA form, the CDR3 reads TGTGCCAGTAGCCTGGGGGCTCCCCCGTCTATATGGGGACCCCTCCACTTT. This translates into CASSLGAPPSIWGPLHF.